This entry describes one T cell receptor (beta chain). Its target is unknown. The study ran its PCR with 60 Vbeta and 13 Jbeta primers. The method was immunoSEQ multiplex PCR; TCRdb's version includes in-frame clones alone and lacks a portion of them. The table lists 85,000 to 100,000 clones, 77% of them singletons. These data belong to a study of cytomegalovirus exposure and HLA in healthy donors. Looking at the study overall: Unique TCRs numbering some 77 million, obtained from HLA-typed donors, made up an early data release. Study-wide findings and caveats: Association of 16,951 TCR beta sequences with HLA alleles was found at 0.05 false discovery rate in a later analysis. The availability of immune exposure information extended only to CMV serostatus. Reports state that TCR beta sequences accurately predicted most subjects' HLA-A and HLA-B alleles.

Germline CDR1 and CDR2: MRHNA and SNTAGT. CDR3 length: 14 amino acids. V was clipped by 5 bases and J by 0 bases, with 10 bases between them. This rearrangement joins TRBV6-4 to TRBJ1-2; no clear D gene. Source material: PBMCs. This TCR derives from a man aged 50-60 years in good health and CMV-seropositive. CDR3 protein: CASSPDGSNYGYTF. The DNA for the CDR3 is TGTGCCAGCAGTCCAGACGGGTCTAACTATGGCTACACCTTC.